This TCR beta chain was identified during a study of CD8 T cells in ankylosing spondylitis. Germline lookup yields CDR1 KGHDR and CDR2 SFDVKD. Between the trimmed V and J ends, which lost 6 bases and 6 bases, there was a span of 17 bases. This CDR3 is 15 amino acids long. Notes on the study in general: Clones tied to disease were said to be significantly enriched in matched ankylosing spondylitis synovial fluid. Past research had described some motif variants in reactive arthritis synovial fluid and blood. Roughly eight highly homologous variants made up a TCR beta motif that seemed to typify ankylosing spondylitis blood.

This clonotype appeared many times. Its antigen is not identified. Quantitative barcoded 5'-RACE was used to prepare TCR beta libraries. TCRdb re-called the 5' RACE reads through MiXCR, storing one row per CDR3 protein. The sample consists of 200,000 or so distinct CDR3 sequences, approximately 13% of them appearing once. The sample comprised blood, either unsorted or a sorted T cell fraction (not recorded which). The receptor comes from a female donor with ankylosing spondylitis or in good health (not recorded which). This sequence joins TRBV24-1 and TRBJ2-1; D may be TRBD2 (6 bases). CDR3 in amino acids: CATSRKLANFNEQFF. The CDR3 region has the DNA TGTGCCACCAGTCGGAAACTAGCCAACTTCAATGAGCAGTTCTTC.